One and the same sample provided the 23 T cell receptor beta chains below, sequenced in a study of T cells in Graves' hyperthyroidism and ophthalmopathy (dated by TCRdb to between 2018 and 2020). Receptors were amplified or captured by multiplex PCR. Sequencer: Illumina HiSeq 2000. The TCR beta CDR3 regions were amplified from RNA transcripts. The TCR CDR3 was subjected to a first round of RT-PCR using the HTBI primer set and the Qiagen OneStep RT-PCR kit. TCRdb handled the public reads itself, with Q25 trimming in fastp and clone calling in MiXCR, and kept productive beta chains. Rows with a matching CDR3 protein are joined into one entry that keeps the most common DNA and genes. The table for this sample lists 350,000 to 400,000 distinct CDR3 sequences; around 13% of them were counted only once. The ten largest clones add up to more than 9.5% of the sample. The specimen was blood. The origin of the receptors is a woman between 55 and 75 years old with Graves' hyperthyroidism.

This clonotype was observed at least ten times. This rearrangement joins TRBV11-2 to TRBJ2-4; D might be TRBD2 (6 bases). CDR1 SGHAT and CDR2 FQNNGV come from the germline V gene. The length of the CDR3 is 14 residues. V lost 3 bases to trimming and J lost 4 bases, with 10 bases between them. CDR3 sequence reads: CASSFREEKNIQYF. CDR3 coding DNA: TGTGCCAGCAGCTTTAGGGAGGAAAAAAACATTCAGTACTTC.

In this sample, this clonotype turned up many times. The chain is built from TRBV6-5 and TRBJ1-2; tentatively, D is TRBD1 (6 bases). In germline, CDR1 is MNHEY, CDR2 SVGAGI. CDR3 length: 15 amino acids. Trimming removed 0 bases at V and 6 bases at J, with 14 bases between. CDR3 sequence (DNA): TGTGCCAGCAGTTACTCTTACCGAGGGGGGGATGGCTACACCTTC. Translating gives CASSYSYRGGDGYTF.

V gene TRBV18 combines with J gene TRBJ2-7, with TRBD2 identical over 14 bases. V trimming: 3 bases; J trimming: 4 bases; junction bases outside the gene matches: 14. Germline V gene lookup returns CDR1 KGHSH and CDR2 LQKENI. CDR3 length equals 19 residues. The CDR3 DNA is TGTGCCAGCTCACCCATAGGGACTAGCGGGGGAACGCCCTGGTACGAGCAGTACTTC. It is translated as CASSPIGTSGGTPWYEQYF.

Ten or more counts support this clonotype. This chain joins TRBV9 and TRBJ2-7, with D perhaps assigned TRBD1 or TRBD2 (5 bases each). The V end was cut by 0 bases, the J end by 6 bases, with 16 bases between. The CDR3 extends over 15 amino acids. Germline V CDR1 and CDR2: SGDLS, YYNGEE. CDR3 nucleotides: TGTGCCAGCAGCGTAGCCCCCGGGGCCAATAGCGAGCAGTACTTC. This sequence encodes CASSVAPGANSEQYF.

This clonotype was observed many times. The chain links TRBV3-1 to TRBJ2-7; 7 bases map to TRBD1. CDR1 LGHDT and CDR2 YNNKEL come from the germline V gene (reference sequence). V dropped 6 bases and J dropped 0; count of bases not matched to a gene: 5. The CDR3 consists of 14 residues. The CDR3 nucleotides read TGTGCCAGCAGTCCCTGGGACAGCTCCTACGAGCAGTACTTC. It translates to CASSPWDSSYEQYF.

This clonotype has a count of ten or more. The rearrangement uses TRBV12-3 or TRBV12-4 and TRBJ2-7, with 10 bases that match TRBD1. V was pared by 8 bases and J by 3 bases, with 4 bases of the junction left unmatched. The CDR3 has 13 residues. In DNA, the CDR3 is TGTGCCAGCGCAAGGACAGGGGGCTACGAGCAGTACTTC. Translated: CASARTGGYEQYF.

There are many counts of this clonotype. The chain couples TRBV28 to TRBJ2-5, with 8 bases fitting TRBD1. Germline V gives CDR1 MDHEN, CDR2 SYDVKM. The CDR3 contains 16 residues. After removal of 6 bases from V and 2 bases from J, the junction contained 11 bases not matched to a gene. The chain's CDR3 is CASSSRWTGLQETQYF. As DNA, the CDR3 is TGTGCCAGCAGCAGTCGGTGGACAGGGCTACAAGAGACCCAGTACTTC.

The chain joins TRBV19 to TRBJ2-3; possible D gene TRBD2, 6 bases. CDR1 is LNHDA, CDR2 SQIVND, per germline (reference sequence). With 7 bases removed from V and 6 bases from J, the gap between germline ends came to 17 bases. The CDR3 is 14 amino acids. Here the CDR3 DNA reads TGTGCCAGTACCCTCGGGAGCCTAGCCGATACGCAGTATTTT. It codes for CASTLGSLADTQYF.

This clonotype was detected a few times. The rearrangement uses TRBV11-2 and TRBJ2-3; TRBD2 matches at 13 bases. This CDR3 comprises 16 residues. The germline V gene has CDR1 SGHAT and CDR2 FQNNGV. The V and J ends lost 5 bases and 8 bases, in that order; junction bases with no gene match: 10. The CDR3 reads CASSPGTSGNLGTQYF. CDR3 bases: TGTGCCAGCAGCCCCGGGACTAGCGGGAACCTTGGTACGCAGTATTTT.

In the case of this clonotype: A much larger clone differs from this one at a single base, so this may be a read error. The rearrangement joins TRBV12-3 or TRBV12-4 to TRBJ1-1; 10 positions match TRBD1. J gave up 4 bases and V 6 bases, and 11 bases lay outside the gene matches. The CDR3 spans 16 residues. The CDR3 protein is CASSHGQGVLITEAFF. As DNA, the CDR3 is TGTGCCAGCAGCCATGGACAGGGGGTTTTAATCACTGAAGCTTTCTTT.

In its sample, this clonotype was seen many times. The CDR3, as DNA: TGCAGTGCTAGAGGAGGAGGGGGTGGCGGCTACACCTTC. Its protein is CSARGGGGGGYTF. The chain is built from TRBV20-1 and TRBJ1-2, with D perhaps TRBD1 (6 bases). The CDR3 spans 13 residues. Germline CDR1 reads DFQATT; CDR2 reads SNEGSKA (reference sequence). Trimming took 1 base from V and 8 from J, leaving 14 bases between them.

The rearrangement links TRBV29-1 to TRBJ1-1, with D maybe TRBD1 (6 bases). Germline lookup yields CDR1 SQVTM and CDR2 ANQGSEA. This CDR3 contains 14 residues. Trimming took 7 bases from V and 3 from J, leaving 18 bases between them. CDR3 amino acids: CSAGVHREDTEAFF. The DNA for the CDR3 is TGCAGCGCCGGAGTTCACAGGGAGGACACTGAAGCTTTCTTT.

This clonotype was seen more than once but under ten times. CDR3 DNA: TGTGCCAGCATGGGCGGGAGTTCCTACAATGAGCAGTTCTTC. It encodes CASMGGSSYNEQFF. The rearrangement links TRBV6-1 to TRBJ2-1; TRBD2 matches 7 bases. Trimming cost V 7 bases and J 1 base; bases outside gene matches: 4. Germline values: CDR1 MNHNS, CDR2 SASEGT. The CDR3 totals 14 residues.

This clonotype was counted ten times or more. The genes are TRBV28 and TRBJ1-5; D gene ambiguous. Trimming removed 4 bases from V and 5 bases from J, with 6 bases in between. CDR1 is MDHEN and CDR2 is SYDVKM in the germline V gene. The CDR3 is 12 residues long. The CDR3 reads CASSSPYQPQHF. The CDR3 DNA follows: TGTGCCAGCAGTTCCCCTTATCAGCCCCAGCATTTT.

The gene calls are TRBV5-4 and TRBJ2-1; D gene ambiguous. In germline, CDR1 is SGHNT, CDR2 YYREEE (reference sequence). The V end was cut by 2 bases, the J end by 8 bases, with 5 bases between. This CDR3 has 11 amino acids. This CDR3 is CASSFQYEQFF. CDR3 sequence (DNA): TGTGCCAGCAGCTTCCAGTATGAGCAGTTCTTC. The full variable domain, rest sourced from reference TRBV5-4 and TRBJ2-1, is ETGVTQSPTHLIKTRGQQVTLRCSSQSGHNTVSWYQQALGQGPQFIFQYYREEENGRGNFPPRFSGLQFPNYSSELNVNALELDDSALYLCASSFQYEQFFGPGTRLTVL.

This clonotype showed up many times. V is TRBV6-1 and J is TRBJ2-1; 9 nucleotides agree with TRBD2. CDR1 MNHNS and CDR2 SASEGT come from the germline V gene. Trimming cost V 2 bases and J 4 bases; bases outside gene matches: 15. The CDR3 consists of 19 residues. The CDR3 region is CASSETTSFLSGGYNEQFF. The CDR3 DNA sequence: TGTGCCAGCAGTGAAACCACATCGTTTTTGAGCGGGGGGTACAATGAGCAGTTCTTC.

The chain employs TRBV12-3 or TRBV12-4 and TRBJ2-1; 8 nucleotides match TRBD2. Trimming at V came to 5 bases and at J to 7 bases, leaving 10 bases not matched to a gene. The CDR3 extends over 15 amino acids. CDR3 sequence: CASSQLAGPSNEQFF. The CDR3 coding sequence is TGTGCCAGCAGTCAGCTAGCGGGCCCTTCGAATGAGCAGTTCTTC.

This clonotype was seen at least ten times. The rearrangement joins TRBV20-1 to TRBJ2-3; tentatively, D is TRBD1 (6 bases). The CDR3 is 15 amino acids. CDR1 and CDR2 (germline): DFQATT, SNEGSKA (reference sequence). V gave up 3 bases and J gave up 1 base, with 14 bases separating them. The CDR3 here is CSARGAEGGTDTQYF. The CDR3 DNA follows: TGCAGTGCTAGGGGAGCCGAGGGGGGCACAGATACGCAGTATTTT.

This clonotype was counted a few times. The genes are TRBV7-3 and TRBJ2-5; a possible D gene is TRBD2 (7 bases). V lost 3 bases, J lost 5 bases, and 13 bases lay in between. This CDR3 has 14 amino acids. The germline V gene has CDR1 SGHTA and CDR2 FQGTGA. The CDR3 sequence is CASSFGGRGETQYF. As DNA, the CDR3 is TGTGCCAGCAGCTTCGGGGGGCGCGGTGAGACCCAGTACTTC. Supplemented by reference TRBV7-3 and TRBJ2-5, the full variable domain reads GAGVSQTPSNKVTEKGKYVELRCDPISGHTALYWYRQSLGQGPEFLIYFQGTGAADDSGLPNDRFFAVRPEGSVSTLKIQRTERGDSAVYLCASSFGGRGETQYFGPGTRLLVL.

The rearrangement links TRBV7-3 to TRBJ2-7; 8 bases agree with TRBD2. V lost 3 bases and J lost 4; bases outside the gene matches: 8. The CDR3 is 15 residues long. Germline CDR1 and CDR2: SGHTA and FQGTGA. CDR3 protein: CASSLGSGSVYEQYF. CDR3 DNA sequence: TGTGCCAGCAGCTTGGGGAGCGGGAGTGTGTACGAGCAGTACTTC.

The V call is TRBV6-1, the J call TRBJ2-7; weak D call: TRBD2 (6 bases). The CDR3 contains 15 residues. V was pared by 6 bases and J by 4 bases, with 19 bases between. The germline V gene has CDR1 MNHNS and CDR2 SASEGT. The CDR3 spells CASSERDFPPYEQYF. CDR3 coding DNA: TGTGCCAGCAGCGAACGGGACTTCCCCCCTTACGAGCAGTACTTC.

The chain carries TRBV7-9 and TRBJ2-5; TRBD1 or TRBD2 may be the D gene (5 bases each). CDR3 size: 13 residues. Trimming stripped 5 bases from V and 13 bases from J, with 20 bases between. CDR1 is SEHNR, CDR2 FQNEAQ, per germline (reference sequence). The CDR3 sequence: CASSPARVGPTYF. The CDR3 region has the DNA TGTGCCAGCAGCCCCGCAAGGGTGGGACCCACGTACTTC. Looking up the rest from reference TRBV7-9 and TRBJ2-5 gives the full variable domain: DTGVSQNPRHKITKRGQNVTFRCDPISEHNRLYWYRQTLGQGPEFLTYFQNEAQLEKSRLLSDRFSAERPKGSFSTLEIQRTEQGDSAMYLCASSPARVGPTYFGPGTRLLVL.

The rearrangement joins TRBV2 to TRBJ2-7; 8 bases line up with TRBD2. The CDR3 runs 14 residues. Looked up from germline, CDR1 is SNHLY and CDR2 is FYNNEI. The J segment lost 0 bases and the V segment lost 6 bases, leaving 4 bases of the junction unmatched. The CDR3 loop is CASRTGTSSYEQYF. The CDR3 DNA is TGTGCCAGCAGGACCGGGACTAGCTCCTACGAGCAGTACTTC. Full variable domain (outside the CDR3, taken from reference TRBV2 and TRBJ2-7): EPEVTQTPSHQVTQMGQEVILRCVPISNHLYFYWYRQILGQKVEFLVSFYNNEISEKSEIFDDQFSVERPDGSNFTLKIRSTKLEDSAMYFCASRTGTSSYEQYFGPGTRLTVT.